The source of this TCR beta chain is a study of monozygotic twins with inflammatory bowel disease (dated by TCRdb to between 2019 and 2020). In the study overall: A total of approximately 28 monozygotic twin pairs were included in the full study, comprising nine German pairs (four IBD-concordant, five IBD-discordant) and 19 IBD-discordant Danish pairs. The search for disease-associated traits relied mainly on comparing, within discordant pairs, IBD patients with their genetically identical healthy co-twins. Each individual had, on average, about 151 000 unique TCRalpha sequences and 181 000 unique TCRbeta sequences available for analysis. Results the study describes overall, beyond this receptor: The results gave no support for a single strong signal or clonotype linked to IBD. Because patients received different immunosuppressive treatments, the repertoires may have picked up extra background noise and variability between individuals. No difference in repertoire similarity was observed between concordant and discordant twins, possibly owing to limited statistical power. A decrease in TCRbeta repertoire diversity, as measured by inverse Simpson index, was observed in IBD patients compared with their healthy co-twins. Fewer clonotypes were shared with other individuals by IBD patients than by healthy twins, most markedly in patients showing signs of disease activity. Different T cell subtypes could not be distinguished in the analysis.

From each donor, a roughly 2.5 ml peripheral blood sample was collected into PAXgene tubes and stored at -80 degrees C. Without T cell sorting, total RNA was isolated from whole blood using the PAXgene blood miRNA kit on an automated QIAcube. Peripheral blood from monozygotic twin pairs who were concordant or discordant for inflammatory bowel disease underwent deep TCRalpha and TCRbeta repertoire profiling using unique molecular barcoding. For every twin pair, smoking habits were documented, and each individual was categorised as a current, former or never smoker. Details on this clonotype: No antigen is known for it.

Receptor amplification or capture employed 5' RACE. Each TCR library was prepared from about 4,000 ng of total RNA. For each sample, cDNA synthesis with SMARTScribe reverse transcriptase was split into eight separate reactions. During cDNA synthesis, template switching introduced unique molecular identifiers that contained a 6-nucleotide sample barcode. Two nested PCRs of about 15 and 9 cycles amplified the TCRalpha and TCRbeta cDNA, and bead purification followed each PCR. Before amplification, the cDNA was treated with uracil DNA-glycosylase and purified using the QIAquick PCR purification kit. The second PCR added Illumina TruSeq-compatible adapters along with sample-specific barcodes. TapeStation and Qubit were used to check library quality and concentration, and 4 to 6 ng of each library went into the pool. Sequencing of the pooled libraries was done on an Illumina HiSeq2500 single-index Rapid Run using custom sequencing primers and 2 x 100 bp reads. On the authors' methods: UMI-based consensus assembly with MiGEC version 1.2.6 was used to correct PCR and sequencing errors. V(D)J alignment, clonotype assembly and CDR3 extraction were performed with MiXCR version 2.1.1. Normalisation of gene usage, clonotype sharing and MAIT/NKT TCR abundance was achieved by analysing the top 1000, 10 000 and 20 000 clonotypes per sample. Diversity was computed as the inverse Simpson index with the vegan R package after downsampling to 27 000 UMIs. Statistical testing used paired Mann-Whitney U tests on the discordant twin pairs and applied Benjamini-Hochberg correction for multiple testing. Through TCRdb reprocessing, the reads give one entry per CDR3 protein sequence; DNA is omitted. What appears here as the V and J calls and clone size reflects TCRdb's work, not the paper's. The data table for this sample lists about 440,000 distinct CDR3 sequences. The biggest ten clones account for about 2.2% of the sample.

The germline V gene encodes CDR1 DFQATT and CDR2 SNEGSKA (reference sequence). Inclusive of the bounding cysteine and phenylalanine, the CDR3 is 15 residues long. No DNA sequence is on record. The rearranged chain carries TRBV20-1 and TRBJ2-1; without DNA, the TCRdb call of TRBD1 cannot be checked. The origin of this receptor is a human donor with ulcerative colitis or Crohn's disease, or a healthy co-twin of an affected twin (not recorded which). Material for sequencing was blood. This receptor has the CDR3 CSASGGGMSYNEQFF.